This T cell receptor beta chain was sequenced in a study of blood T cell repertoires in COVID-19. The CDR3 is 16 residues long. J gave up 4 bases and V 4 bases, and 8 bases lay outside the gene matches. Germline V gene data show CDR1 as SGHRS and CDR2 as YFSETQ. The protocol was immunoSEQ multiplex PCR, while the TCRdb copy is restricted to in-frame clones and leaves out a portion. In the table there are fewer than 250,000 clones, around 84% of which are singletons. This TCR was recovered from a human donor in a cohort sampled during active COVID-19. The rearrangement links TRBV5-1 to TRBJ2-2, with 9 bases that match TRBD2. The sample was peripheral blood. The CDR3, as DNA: TGCGCCAGCAGCCAGGGACTAGCTACCGTCACCGGGGAGCTGTTTTTT. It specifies CASSQGLATVTGELFF.